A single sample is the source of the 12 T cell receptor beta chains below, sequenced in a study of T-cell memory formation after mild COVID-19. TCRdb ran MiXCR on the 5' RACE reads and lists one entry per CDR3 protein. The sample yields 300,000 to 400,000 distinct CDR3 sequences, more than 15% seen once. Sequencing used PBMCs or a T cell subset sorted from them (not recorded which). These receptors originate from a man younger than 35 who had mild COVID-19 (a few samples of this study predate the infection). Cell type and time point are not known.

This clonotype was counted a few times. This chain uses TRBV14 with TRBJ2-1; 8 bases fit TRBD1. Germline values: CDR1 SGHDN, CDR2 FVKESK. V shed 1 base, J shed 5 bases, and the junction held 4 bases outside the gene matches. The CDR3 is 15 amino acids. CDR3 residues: CASSQVGTGDNEQFF. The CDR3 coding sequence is TGTGCCAGCAGCCAAGTCGGGACAGGTGACAATGAGCAGTTCTTC.

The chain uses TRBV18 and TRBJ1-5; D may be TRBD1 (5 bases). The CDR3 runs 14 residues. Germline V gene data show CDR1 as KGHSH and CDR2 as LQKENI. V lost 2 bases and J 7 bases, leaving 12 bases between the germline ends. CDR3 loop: CASSPEGRRQPQHF. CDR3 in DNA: TGTGCCAGCTCACCAGAGGGGCGCCGACAGCCCCAGCATTTT.

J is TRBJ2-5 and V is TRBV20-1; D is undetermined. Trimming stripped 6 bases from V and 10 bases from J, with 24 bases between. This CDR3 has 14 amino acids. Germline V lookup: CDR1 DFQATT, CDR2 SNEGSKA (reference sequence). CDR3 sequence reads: CSAQRRLASIGQYF. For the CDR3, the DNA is TGCAGTGCCCAGAGGCGGTTGGCCTCTATTGGCCAGTACTTC.

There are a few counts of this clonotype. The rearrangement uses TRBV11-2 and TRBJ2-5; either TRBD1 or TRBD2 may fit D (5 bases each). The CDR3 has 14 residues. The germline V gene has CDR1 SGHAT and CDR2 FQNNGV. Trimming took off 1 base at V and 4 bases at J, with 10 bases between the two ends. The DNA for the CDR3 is TGTGCCAGCAGCTTAGTTCCAGGGACAGAGACCCAGTACTTC. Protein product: CASSLVPGTETQYF.

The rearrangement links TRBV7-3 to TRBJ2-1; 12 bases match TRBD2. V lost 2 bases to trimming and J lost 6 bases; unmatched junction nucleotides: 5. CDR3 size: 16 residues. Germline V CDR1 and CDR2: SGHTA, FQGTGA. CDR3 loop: CASSLLAGGPVNEQFF. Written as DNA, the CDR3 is TGTGCCAGCAGCTTACTAGCGGGGGGGCCCGTCAATGAGCAGTTCTTC.

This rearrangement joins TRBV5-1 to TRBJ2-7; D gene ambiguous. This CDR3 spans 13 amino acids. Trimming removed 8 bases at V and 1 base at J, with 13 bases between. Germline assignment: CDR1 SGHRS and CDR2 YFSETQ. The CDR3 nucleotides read TGCGCCAGTCGACCCCTGCCTTCCTACGAGCAGTACTTC. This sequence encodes CASRPLPSYEQYF.

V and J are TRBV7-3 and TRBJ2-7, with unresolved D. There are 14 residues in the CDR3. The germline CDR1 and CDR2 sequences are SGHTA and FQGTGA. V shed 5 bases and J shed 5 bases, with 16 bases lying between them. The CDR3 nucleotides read TGTGCCAGCAGCCTGGCTAGTCGTCTCGACGAGCAGTACTTC. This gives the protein CASSLASRLDEQYF.

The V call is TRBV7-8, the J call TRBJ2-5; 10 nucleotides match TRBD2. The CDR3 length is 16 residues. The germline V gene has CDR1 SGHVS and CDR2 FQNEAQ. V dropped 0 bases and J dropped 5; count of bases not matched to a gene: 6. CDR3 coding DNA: TGTGCCAGCAGCTTAGCGCGGCTAGCGGGGGTTGAGACCCAGTACTTC. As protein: CASSLARLAGVETQYF.

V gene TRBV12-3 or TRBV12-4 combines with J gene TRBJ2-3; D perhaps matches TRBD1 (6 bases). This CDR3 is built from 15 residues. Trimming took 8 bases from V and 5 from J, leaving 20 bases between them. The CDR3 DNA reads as TGTGCCAGCGGCTCCGGGCCTCTGACAGGAGATACGCAGTATTTT. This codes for CASGSGPLTGDTQYF.

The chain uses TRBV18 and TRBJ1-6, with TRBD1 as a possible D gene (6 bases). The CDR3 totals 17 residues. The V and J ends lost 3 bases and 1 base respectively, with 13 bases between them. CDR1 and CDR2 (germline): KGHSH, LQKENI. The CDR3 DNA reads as TGTGCCAGCTCACCCCGGGGACACCTATCCTATAATTCACCCCTCCACTTT. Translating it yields CASSPRGHLSYNSPLHF.

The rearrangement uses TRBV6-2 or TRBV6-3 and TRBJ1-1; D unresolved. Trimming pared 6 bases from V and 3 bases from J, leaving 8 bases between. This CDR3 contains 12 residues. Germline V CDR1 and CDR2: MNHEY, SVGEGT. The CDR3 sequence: CASRPDYTEAFF. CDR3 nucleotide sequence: TGTGCCAGCAGGCCAGATTACACTGAAGCTTTCTTT.

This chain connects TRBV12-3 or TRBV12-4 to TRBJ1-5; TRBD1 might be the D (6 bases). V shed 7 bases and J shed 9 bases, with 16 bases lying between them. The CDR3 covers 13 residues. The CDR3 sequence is CASTPYKTGPQHF. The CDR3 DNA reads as TGTGCCAGCACCCCCTACAAGACAGGGCCCCAGCATTTT.